The entry below describes one T cell receptor (beta chain). This sample is part of a study of control samples from healthy donors and cancer patients. The germline V gene encodes CDR1 LNHDA and CDR2 SQIVND (reference sequence). V was cut by 3 bases and J by 9 bases, with 15 bases left in between. CDR3 size: 14 residues. Sequenced by immunoSEQ multiplex PCR; TCRdb stores in-frame clones only, minus some. Of under 80,000 clones in the sample, about 87% were seen once. The V and J genes are TRBV19 and TRBJ2-1; no clear D. Sequencing was done on a sample of blood. The sequence came from a man aged 45-65 years in good health. CDR3 sequence (DNA): TGTGCCAGTAGTATTCTTGGTATCCGCCCTGAGCAGTTCTTC. Protein: CASSILGIRPEQFF.